Below, 20 T cell receptor beta chains from the same sample are listed, as sequenced in a study of blood T cell repertoires in COVID-19 (dated by TCRdb to the early 2020s). The library was obtained by the immunoSEQ multiplex PCR assay. The immuneACCESS repertoire file appears here via TCRdb, limited to in-frame rearrangements. These files lack a portion of the clones; in checked studies, under half of the deficit traces to unresolved V genes, and the cause of the others is not known. For this sample the table gives around 180,000 clones, of which around 81% were detected only once. The ten top clones hold more than 10% of the sample. The material sequenced was peripheral blood. Every receptor here comes from a woman aged 80 or older with COVID-19, enrolled during active disease.

This clone occurred a few times. The CDR3 DNA reads TGTGCCAGTAGTACGGGACAGCTAAATTCACCCCTCCACTTT. Its protein product is CASSTGQLNSPLHF. The chain uses TRBV19 and TRBJ1-6; 7 nucleotides align to TRBD1. From germline, CDR1 is LNHDA and CDR2 SQIVND (reference sequence). The J segment lost 7 bases and the V segment lost 4 bases, leaving 4 bases of the junction unmatched. This CDR3 has 14 amino acids.

This chain connects TRBV11-2 to TRBJ2-3; 13 bases match TRBD2. This CDR3 has 16 amino acids. V dropped 6 bases and J dropped 5; count of bases not matched to a gene: 8. Germline CDR1 SGHAT, CDR2 FQNNGV. The CDR3 DNA sequence: TGTGCCAGCAGTTATACTAGCGGGAGGGGGGAAGATACGCAGTATTTT. It specifies CASSYTSGRGEDTQYF. Full variable domain (remainder filled in from reference TRBV11-2 and TRBJ2-3): EAGVAQSPRYKIIEKRQSVAFWCNPISGHATLYWYQQILGQGPKLLIQFQNNGVVDDSQLPKDRFSAERLKGVDSTLKIQPAKLEDSAVYLCASSYTSGRGEDTQYFGPGTRLTVL.

The CDR3 spells CASSPIQGGNNEQFF. DNA for the CDR3: TGTGCCAGCTCACCAATACAGGGGGGGAACAATGAGCAGTTCTTC. The chain couples TRBV18 to TRBJ2-1; possibly TRBD1 for D (8 bases). V was trimmed by 2 bases and J by 5 bases, leaving 13 bases between them. The germline V gene encodes CDR1 KGHSH and CDR2 LQKENI. CDR3 size: 15 residues.

This sequence joins TRBV15 and TRBJ2-7; 11 positions match TRBD1. This CDR3 region has 15 residues. Per germline, CDR1 LNHNV and CDR2 YYDKDF (reference sequence). V was clipped by 0 bases and J by 7 bases; unmatched bases: 5. The CDR3 loop reads CATSREGQGALEQYF. CDR3 DNA sequence: TGTGCCACCAGCAGAGAAGGACAGGGGGCACTAGAGCAGTACTTC.

This clone was seen ten or more times. The CDR3 nucleotides read TGTGCCAGCAGTGATATAGGACAGGGGTACGAGCAGTACTTC. Amino acids: CASSDIGQGYEQYF. V usage is TRBV2 and J usage is TRBJ2-7, with 9 bases aligning to TRBD1. Trimming took 3 bases from V and 4 from J; bases not matched to a gene: 4. Looked up from germline, CDR1 is SNHLY and CDR2 is FYNNEI. This CDR3 spans 14 amino acids. The variable domain in full, completed from reference TRBV2 and TRBJ2-7, reads EPEVTQTPSHQVTQMGQEVILRCVPISNHLYFYWYRQILGQKVEFLVSFYNNEISEKSEIFDDQFSVERPDGSNFTLKIRSTKLEDSAMYFCASSDIGQGYEQYFGPGTRLTVT.

This clone was recorded a few times. The gene calls are TRBV18 and TRBJ2-1; 8 nucleotides agree with TRBD1. After removal of 0 bases from V and 0 bases from J, the junction contained 1 base not matched to a gene. Germline CDR1 KGHSH, CDR2 LQKENI. This CDR3 is 16 amino acids long. The CDR3 region is CASSPPTGGSYNEQFF. The CDR3 DNA follows: TGTGCCAGCTCACCACCTACAGGGGGCTCCTACAATGAGCAGTTCTTC.

This clone is a singleton in its sample. The chain uses TRBV11-3 and TRBJ2-1, with a tentative D call TRBD2 (6 bases). Trimming left V 1 base short and J 2 bases short, with 9 bases between. This CDR3 contains 15 residues. Germline loops: CDR1 SGHNT, CDR2 YENEEA. The CDR3 here is CASSLAAGPYNEQFF. Written as DNA, the CDR3 is TGTGCCAGCAGCTTAGCGGCGGGACCCTACAATGAGCAGTTCTTC. The full variable domain, rest sourced from reference TRBV11-3 and TRBJ2-1, is EAGVVQSPRYKIIEKKQPVAFWCNPISGHNTLYWYLQNLGQGPELLIRYENEEAVDDSQLPKDRFSAERLKGVDSTLKIQPAELGDSAVYLCASSLAAGPYNEQFFGPGTRLTVL.

The chain joins TRBV15 to TRBJ2-3, with 9 positions matching TRBD1. Germline V lookup: CDR1 LNHNV, CDR2 YYDKDF (reference sequence). The CDR3 extends over 14 amino acids. After removal of 9 bases from V and 3 bases from J, the junction contained 7 bases not matched to a gene. The CDR3 here is CATNRGRRTDTQYF. CDR3 nucleotide sequence: TGTGCCACGAACAGGGGGCGGCGGACAGATACGCAGTATTTT.

The genes are TRBV2 and TRBJ1-2, with 8 nucleotides matching TRBD1. CDR1 SNHLY and CDR2 FYNNEI come from the germline V gene. This CDR3 contains 16 residues. V lost 5 bases, J lost 4 bases, and 12 bases stayed unmatched. The CDR3 loop reads CASSLYRTGRLYGYTF. The CDR3 nucleotides read TGTGCCAGCAGTCTTTACCGGACAGGGCGGCTCTATGGCTACACCTTC.

The chain uses TRBV28 and TRBJ2-7; 12 nucleotides align to TRBD1. Germline-derived CDR1 and CDR2 are MDHEN and SYDVKM. Trimming removed 5 bases from V and 6 bases from J; junction bases left unmatched: 5. There are 14 residues in the CDR3. The CDR3 spells CASSPGTGGSEQYF. CDR3 DNA sequence: TGTGCCAGCAGTCCCGGGACAGGGGGCTCCGAGCAGTACTTC.

The chain has TRBV4-2 and TRBJ1-1; D remains ambiguous. The CDR3 length is 13 residues. From germline, CDR1 is LGHNA and CDR2 YNFKEQ. V was pared by 3 bases and J by 1 base, with 6 bases between. The CDR3 protein is CASSHNWNTEAFF. The CDR3 DNA reads as TGTGCCAGCAGCCACAACTGGAACACTGAAGCTTTCTTT.

This clone was seen a handful of times. J is TRBJ1-6 and V is TRBV25-1; TRBD1 agrees at 10 bases. The CDR3 consists of 13 residues. V lost 1 base to trimming and J lost 19 bases; unmatched junction nucleotides: 7. Germline assignment: CDR1 MGHDK and CDR2 SYGVNS. The CDR3: CASSESGTGVGHF. The CDR3 DNA follows: TGTGCCAGCAGTGAATCCGGGACAGGGGTAGGGCACTTT.

The chain couples TRBV4-2 to TRBJ2-7, with 8 bases lining up with TRBD2. The CDR3 runs 16 residues. The V gene end was trimmed by 4 bases and the J gene end by 0 bases; junction bases not matched to a gene: 8. Germline V gene lookup returns CDR1 LGHNA and CDR2 YNFKEQ. CDR3 nucleotide sequence: TGTGCCAGCAGCCGCGGGGGGCGGGTGCCCTCCTACGAGCAGTACTTC. Amino acid sequence: CASSRGGRVPSYEQYF.

The J gene is TRBJ1-1, the V gene TRBV28; 8 nucleotides match TRBD1. The CDR3 sequence is 15 residues long. Trimming cost V 4 bases and J 4 bases; bases outside gene matches: 8. Germline CDR1 reads MDHEN; CDR2 reads SYDVKM. CDR3 sequence reads: CASSSVTGAGTEAFF. DNA for the CDR3: TGTGCCAGCAGTTCCGTGACAGGGGCGGGCACTGAAGCTTTCTTT.

J is TRBJ2-5 and V is TRBV30, with unresolved D. Germline V gene data show CDR1 as GTSNPN and CDR2 as SVGIG (reference sequence). This CDR3 is 11 amino acids long. Trimming pared 4 bases from V and 5 bases from J, leaving 8 bases between. The CDR3 nucleotides are TGTGCCTGGAAATGGGCGGAGACCCAGTACTTC. It yields the protein CAWKWAETQYF.

This chain links TRBV6-5 with TRBJ1-2, with D unresolved. The V and J ends lost 7 bases and 1 base respectively, with 7 bases between them. The germline CDR1 and CDR2 sequences are MNHEY and SVGAGI. The CDR3 length is 12 residues. The CDR3, as DNA: TGTGCCAGCATCACAGATAACTATGGCTACACCTTC. It is translated as CASITDNYGYTF.

As regards this clone: An end of the junction differs from the germline gene, which may be a read error. This chain connects TRBV19 to TRBJ1-6, with D possibly matching TRBD1 (6 bases). CDR1 LNHDA and CDR2 SQIVND come from the germline V gene (reference sequence). The CDR3 has 14 residues. The chain's CDR3 is CASSMQGNGYRTYF. The CDR3 region has the DNA TGTGCCAGTAGTATGCAGGGGAACGGCTATCGAACTTACTTT.

The chain combines TRBV18 with TRBJ2-1; possible D gene TRBD2, 5 bases. The CDR3 runs 16 residues. Germline V lookup: CDR1 KGHSH, CDR2 LQKENI. Trimming cost V 3 bases and J 0 bases, with 12 bases left between them. The CDR3 DNA reads as TGTGCCAGCTCACCGAGACTACCGCCCTCCTACAATGAGCAGTTCTTC. Translating it yields CASSPRLPPSYNEQFF.

The chain employs TRBV7-2 and TRBJ2-6, with 11 bases that match TRBD1. The J segment lost 0 bases and the V segment lost 6 bases, leaving 7 bases of the junction unmatched. Germline V CDR1 and CDR2: SGHTA, FQGNSA. The CDR3 totals 18 residues. The CDR3 DNA follows: TGTGCCAGCAGAGAGGACAGGGGGCTTGTCTCTGGGGCCAACGTCCTGACTTTC. This encodes CASREDRGLVSGANVLTF.

The chain uses TRBV5-4 and TRBJ2-5; 15 nucleotides match TRBD2. Trimming removed 1 base from V and 5 bases from J; junction bases left unmatched: 6. The CDR3 loop spans 17 amino acids. Per the germline V gene, CDR1 is SGHNT and CDR2 is YYREEE (reference sequence). The CDR3 here is CASSLRTSGGAGETQYF. CDR3 bases: TGTGCCAGCAGCTTGCGGACTAGCGGGGGGGCGGGTGAGACCCAGTACTTC.